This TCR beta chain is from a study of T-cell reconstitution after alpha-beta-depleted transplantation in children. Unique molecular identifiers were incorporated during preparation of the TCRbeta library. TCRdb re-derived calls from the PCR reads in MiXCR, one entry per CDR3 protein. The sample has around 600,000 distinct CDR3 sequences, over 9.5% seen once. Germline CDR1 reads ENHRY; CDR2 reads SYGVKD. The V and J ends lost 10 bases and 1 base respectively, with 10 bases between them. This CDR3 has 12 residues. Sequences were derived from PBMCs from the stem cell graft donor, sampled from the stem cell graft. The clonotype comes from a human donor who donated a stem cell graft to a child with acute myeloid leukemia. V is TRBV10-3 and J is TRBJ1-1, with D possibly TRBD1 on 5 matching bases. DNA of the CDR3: TGTGCCACTCGACAGAAGAACACTGAAGCTTTCTTT. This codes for CATRQKNTEAFF.